This T cell receptor (beta chain) was identified during a study of blood T cell repertoires in COVID-19. Across the study: Spain, Italy and the United States supplied samples that represented acute and convalescent COVID-19. T cells, B-cell-depleted T cells, or PBMCs provided the cDNA or gDNA that served as material.

This CDR3 is 17 amino acids long. The germline CDR1 and CDR2 sequences are SGDLS and YYNGEE. Trimming took 0 bases from V and 0 from J, leaving 13 bases between them. Clones were read by immunoSEQ multiplex PCR, and TCRdb kept only the in-frame ones, dropping some. The sample records some 100,000 clones, 87% being singletons. The gene calls are TRBV9 and TRBJ1-3, with no clear D. The source is a human donor in a cohort sampled during active COVID-19. Sequencing used peripheral blood. This CDR3 is CASSVGTLASSGNTIYF. Written as DNA, the CDR3 is TGTGCCAGCAGCGTAGGGACTCTGGCGAGCTCTGGAAACACCATATATTTT.